These T cell receptor beta chains were read from a single sample in a study of T cell changes during pregnancy in multiple sclerosis. This table comes from immunoSEQ multiplex PCR, and its TCRdb copy is limited to in-frame clones, with some not included. The repertoire holds about 88,000 clones, 80% to 95% seen once, with about 1.5% in the top ten. Sequences were derived from peripheral blood, sampled in the first trimester of pregnancy. Receptors originate from a female donor with multiple sclerosis, enrolled in a pregnancy study. The CDR3 runs from the conserved cysteine through the conserved F or W. A D gene is named only where the DNA matches it firmly. The size of a clone is reported for some rows only, either as once, few or many, or as a class for expanded clones.

NA,NA,TRBJ2-3,TRBV30,CAGAGSDTQYF,TGTGCTGGGGCCGGCTCAGATACGCAGTATTTT
NA,NA,TRBJ2-7,TRBV10-2,CASRTYSYEQYF,TGCGCCAGCAGAACATACTCCTACGAGCAGTACTTC
NA,NA,TRBJ1-5,TRBV15,CATSSRSLQGFINQPQHF,TGTGCCACCAGCAGCCGATCGTTACAGGGATTTATCAATCAGCCCCAGCATTTT
NA,TRBD2,TRBJ2-1,TRBV10-3,CAISPAGVNEQFF,TGTGCCATCTCCCCAGCGGGAGTTAATGAGCAGTTCTTC
NA,TRBD2,TRBJ2-1,TRBV5-6,CASSSTSGNEQFF,TGTGCCAGCAGCTCGACTAGCGGCAATGAGCAGTTCTTC
once,NA,TRBJ2-1,TRBV4-1,CASSQGGGNPFYNEQFF,TGCGCCAGCAGCCAAGGCGGAGGCAATCCGTTTTACAATGAGCAGTTCTTC
once,NA,TRBJ2-7,TRBV4-2,CASSQGTSSYEQYF,TGTGCCAGCAGCCAGGGGACTTCGTCCTACGAGCAGTACTTC
NA,TRBD2,TRBJ2-2,TRBV18,CASSPMKIAGVTGELFF,TGTGCCAGCTCACCAATGAAGATAGCGGGAGTCACCGGGGAGCTGTTTTTT
NA,NA,TRBJ2-3,TRBV10-3,CAISETRALGTDTQYF,TGTGCCATCAGTGAGACCAGGGCCCTAGGCACAGATACGCAGTATTTT
NA,NA,TRBJ2-3,TRBV4-3,CASSQVGTYSTDTQYF,TGCGCCAGCAGCCAAGTGGGGACATACAGCACAGATACGCAGTATTTT
NA,TRBD1,TRBJ1-5,TRBV19,CASSIGQGLNQPQHF,TGTGCCAGTAGTATAGGACAGGGGCTAAATCAGCCCCAGCATTTT
NA,TRBD2,TRBJ2-7,TRBV9,CASSTWTSGSLFGEQYF,TGTGCCAGCAGCACCTGGACTAGCGGGAGCCTTTTCGGCGAGCAGTACTTC
NA,TRBD1,TRBJ2-1,TRBV10-3,CAISIGQGAGDEQFF,TGTGCCATCAGTATAGGACAGGGGGCCGGGGATGAGCAGTTCTTC
NA,NA,TRBJ2-3,TRBV5-1,CASSLGGVSTDTQYF,TGCGCCAGCAGCTTGGGGGGAGTCAGCACAGATACGCAGTATTTT
NA,NA,TRBJ1-1,TRBV27,CASSPFRRGYTEAFF,TGTGCCAGCAGTCCATTTCGTCGGGGGTACACTGAAGCTTTCTTT
NA,NA,TRBJ1-1,TRBV19,CASSSYGEGLTEAFF,TGTGCCAGTAGTTCATACGGGGAGGGTTTGACTGAAGCTTTCTTT
NA,TRBD1,TRBJ2-5,TRBV7-6,CASSVGQGEGETQYF,TGTGCCAGCAGCGTCGGACAGGGGGAGGGAGAGACCCAGTACTTC
NA,NA,TRBJ1-2,TRBV5-1,CASSLEGLNYGYTF,TGCGCCAGCAGCTTGGAGGGACTTAACTATGGCTACACCTTC
NA,TRBD1,TRBJ2-2,TRBV9,CASSLPGTGVSGELFF,TGTGCCAGCAGCTTACCCGGGACAGGGGTCAGCGGGGAGCTGTTTTTT
NA,TRBD2,TRBJ2-3,TRBV5-5,CASSPRLASITDTQYF,TGTGCCAGCAGCCCGAGACTAGCAAGTATTACAGATACGCAGTATTTT